These T cell receptor beta chains were read from a single sample in a study of control samples from healthy donors and cancer patients. Produced via immunoSEQ multiplex PCR; TCRdb's table is partial and in-frame only. The top ten hold around 1.6% of the sample, which has over 150,000 clones, approximately 95% seen once. The material sequenced was blood. These receptors all come from a man aged 18-30 years in good health. The CDR3 runs from the conserved cysteine through the conserved F or W. The order of the fields is clone size, J gene, V gene, CDR3 protein. Size tells how often a clone was seen (once, few, many) or the class of an expanded clone, and some rows leave it out.

clone_size: .
j_call: TRBJ1-6
v_call: TRBV27
cdr3_aa: CASSPRQGSDNSPLHF

clone_size: .
j_call: TRBJ1-1
v_call: TRBV9
cdr3_aa: CASSVGRRLNTEAFF

clone_size: .
j_call: TRBJ2-5
v_call: TRBV30
cdr3_aa: CAWREQGGIGETQYF

clone_size: .
j_call: TRBJ2-7
v_call: TRBV3-1/TRBV3-2
cdr3_aa: CASSRGTGTYEQYF

clone_size: .
j_call: TRBJ2-3
v_call: TRBV5-1
cdr3_aa: CASSRDGLAGGTDTQYF

clone_size: .
j_call: TRBJ2-6
v_call: TRBV10-2
cdr3_aa: CASSASLLSGANVLTF

clone_size: .
j_call: TRBJ2-2
v_call: TRBV6-1
cdr3_aa: CASSEKTEGSGELFF

clone_size: .
j_call: TRBJ2-2
v_call: TRBV2
cdr3_aa: CASSKEHVSRELFF

clone_size: .
j_call: TRBJ1-4
v_call: TRBV11-2
cdr3_aa: CASSLRGGQGPEKLFF

clone_size: .
j_call: TRBJ1-5
v_call: TRBV4-1
cdr3_aa: CASSSNTGGGNQPQHF

clone_size: .
j_call: TRBJ2-7
v_call: TRBV29-1
cdr3_aa: CIGHQGEETYEQYF

clone_size: once
j_call: TRBJ1-2
v_call: TRBV4-1
cdr3_aa: CASSQGETRTNYGYTF

clone_size: .
j_call: TRBJ1-2
v_call: TRBV9
cdr3_aa: CASNQGAGYGYTF

clone_size: .
j_call: TRBJ1-5
v_call: TRBV12-3/TRBV12-4
cdr3_aa: CASSFIQSTQHF

clone_size: .
j_call: TRBJ1-1
v_call: TRBV5-6
cdr3_aa: CASSSKGRAEAFF

clone_size: .
j_call: TRBJ2-1
v_call: TRBV10-3
cdr3_aa: CAISGTANEQFF

clone_size: .
j_call: TRBJ1-1
v_call: TRBV7-2
cdr3_aa: CASSLGGVNTEAFF

clone_size: few
j_call: TRBJ1-6
v_call: TRBV2
cdr3_aa: CASRDGSNSPLHF

clone_size: .
j_call: TRBJ2-7
v_call: TRBV3-1/TRBV3-2
cdr3_aa: CASSQRGGSYEQYF

clone_size: .
j_call: TRBJ1-6
v_call: TRBV4-2
cdr3_aa: CASSSRGPLHF

clone_size: .
j_call: TRBJ2-1
v_call: TRBV25-1
cdr3_aa: CASSLAGVNEQFF

clone_size: .
j_call: TRBJ1-4
v_call: TRBV27
cdr3_aa: CASSLRPGEKLFF

clone_size: .
j_call: TRBJ2-1
v_call: TRBV30
cdr3_aa: CAWSTWSYNEQFF

clone_size: .
j_call: TRBJ2-3
v_call: TRBV18
cdr3_aa: CASSRGSGKSTDTQYF

clone_size: .
j_call: TRBJ1-5
v_call: TRBV7-8
cdr3_aa: CASSLDSPNQPQHF

clone_size: .
j_call: TRBJ2-1
v_call: TRBV4-2
cdr3_aa: CASSQGTSVINNEQFF

clone_size: .
j_call: TRBJ1-2
v_call: TRBV6-5
cdr3_aa: CASSYVNNYGYTF

clone_size: .
j_call: TRBJ1-2
v_call: TRBV2
cdr3_aa: CASSPLSYREGYGYTF

clone_size: .
j_call: TRBJ1-1
v_call: TRBV12-2
cdr3_aa: CASRFHCRPETENTEAFF

clone_size: once
j_call: TRBJ2-5
v_call: TRBV7-2
cdr3_aa: CASSLVRLAGGPYKETQYF

clone_size: .
j_call: TRBJ1-6
v_call: TRBV5-8
cdr3_aa: CASSGGTAYNSPLHF

clone_size: .
j_call: TRBJ2-2
v_call: TRBV19
cdr3_aa: CASGAYTGELFF

clone_size: once
j_call: TRBJ2-1
v_call: TRBV2
cdr3_aa: CASSGPGQGVWYNEQFF

clone_size: .
j_call: TRBJ2-5
v_call: TRBV24-1
cdr3_aa: CATSDPGGGSQETQYF

clone_size: .
j_call: TRBJ1-4
v_call: TRBV30
cdr3_aa: CAWSTSGLIWEKLFF

clone_size: .
j_call: TRBJ2-3
v_call: TRBV19
cdr3_aa: CASSARTSGNTDTQYF

clone_size: .
j_call: TRBJ2-1
v_call: TRBV5-6
cdr3_aa: CASRRQIAINEQFF

clone_size: .
j_call: TRBJ1-2
v_call: TRBV6-1
cdr3_aa: CASSAKTGQGRGGYTF

clone_size: .
j_call: TRBJ1-5
v_call: TRBV27
cdr3_aa: CASSLSNRGGLFGNQPQHF

clone_size: .
j_call: TRBJ2-3
v_call: TRBV11-3
cdr3_aa: CASSQSPGSDTQYF

clone_size: .
j_call: TRBJ2-7
v_call: TRBV5-1
cdr3_aa: CASSIGQGWREQYF

clone_size: .
j_call: TRBJ1-1
v_call: TRBV4-1
cdr3_aa: CASRRADTEAFF

clone_size: .
j_call: TRBJ1-5
v_call: TRBV24-1
cdr3_aa: CATSALDRDQPQHF

clone_size: .
j_call: TRBJ1-1
v_call: TRBV6-5
cdr3_aa: CASRRENLNTEAFF

clone_size: .
j_call: TRBJ1-2
v_call: TRBV18
cdr3_aa: CASSEAPPGANYGYTF

clone_size: .
j_call: TRBJ2-1
v_call: TRBV24-1
cdr3_aa: CATSTSGGPYNEQFF

clone_size: .
j_call: TRBJ2-2
v_call: TRBV25-1
cdr3_aa: CASPLAGEIIGELFF

clone_size: .
j_call: TRBJ2-3
v_call: TRBV7-9
cdr3_aa: CASSFLPGRTDTQYF

clone_size: once
j_call: TRBJ1-6
v_call: TRBV2
cdr3_aa: CASIGRRQGDSPLHF

clone_size: few
j_call: TRBJ2-7
v_call: TRBV30
cdr3_aa: CALLRLGSEQYF

clone_size: .
j_call: TRBJ1-2
v_call: TRBV2
cdr3_aa: CASSDVGARYGYTF

clone_size: .
j_call: TRBJ1-1
v_call: TRBV6-6
cdr3_aa: CASSDPVLKAFF

clone_size: .
j_call: TRBJ1-5
v_call: TRBV19
cdr3_aa: CASSISGHSNQPQHF

clone_size: .
j_call: TRBJ1-4
v_call: TRBV2
cdr3_aa: CASSTLRQGSNEKLFF

clone_size: once
j_call: TRBJ1-4
v_call: TRBV10-2
cdr3_aa: CASSDWTVGEKLFF